Included here is one T cell receptor beta chain sequence, with context. The source of the sample is a study of shared clonotypes between healthy human individuals. On the study more broadly: The donor group consisted of a couple of women and three men, aged 18 to 49. Three CD4 naive, three CD4 memory, two CD8 naive and one CD8 memory plate were used per donor.

The table came from immunoSEQ multiplex PCR; TCRdb's copy has only in-frame clones and leaves some out. Here the sample spans approximately 740,000 clones, almost 95% being singletons. CDR1 and CDR2 from the germline V gene are MDHEN and SYDVKM. The CDR3 contains 13 residues. Trimming pared 3 bases from V and 9 bases from J, leaving 12 bases between. CD45RO negativity and positive selection for CCR7 defined naive CD8 cells, a population that excluded terminally differentiated effector memory CD45RA+ cells. This rearrangement joins TRBV28 to TRBJ2-1; D ambiguous. Material: naive CD8+ T cells sorted from blood. This clonotype was obtained from a man aged 25-45 years in good health. This chain's CDR3 is CASSLGGNGEQFF. The CDR3, as DNA: TGTGCCAGCAGTTTGGGTGGGAATGGTGAGCAGTTCTTC. Variable domain in full (rest from reference TRBV28 and TRBJ2-1): DVKVTQSSRYLVKRTGEKVFLECVQDMDHENMFWYRQDPGLGLRLIYFSYDVKMKEKGDIPEGYSVSREKKERFSLILESASTNQTSMYLCASSLGGNGEQFFGPGTRLTVL.